This T cell receptor beta chain was profiled in a study of blood T cell repertoires in COVID-19 (dated by TCRdb to 2020 to 2022). Looking at the study overall: Collaborator samples came from the United States, Italy and Spain and covered acute and convalescent phases of COVID-19. The prospective study material was composed of cDNA or gDNA derived from T cells, B-cell-depleted T cells, or PBMCs. The dataset comprised deeply sampled blood TCRbeta repertoires from subjects exposed to, actively infected with, or recovered from COVID-19. The repertoires were released in a freely available public database meant as a resource for research on the immune response to SARS-CoV-2. Samples were obtained from the ongoing ImmuneRACE study (first 160 participants) and from about 1,300 subjects provided by 6 global collaborators. Sample metadata almost always included a de-identified subject ID, COVID-19 status, age in years and sex. Where available, HLA class I and class II types were taken from metadata supplied by the sample provider and were not determined by assay-based typing. Results and caveats for the whole study, not just this receptor: The amount of clinical and demographic metadata varied by source and participant and was provided uncurated.

Whole blood was collected in K2EDTA tubes by collaborating institutions according to the institutions' own protocols. For TCRbeta analysis, collaborators shipped samples as frozen whole blood, isolated PBMCs, or DNA extracted from either of those sample types. Points on this clone: Its antigen target is currently unknown. One base away there is no much larger clone; base qualities are not given.

The germline V gene supplies CDR1 SNHLY and CDR2 FYNNEI. V is clipped by 2 bases and J by 5 bases, and the sequence between their germline boundaries is 12 bases long. The CDR3 runs 14 residues from the cysteine to the phenylalanine. The read is trimmed to its CDR3 DNA, 42 bases read in frame from base 1. The immunoSEQ Assay, a bias-controlled multiplex PCR, was used to amplify TCRbeta CDR3 regions from genomic DNA. In the paper's pipeline: Nucleated cell counts per sample were estimated from amplification of reference gene primers within the assay. To quantify the absolute abundance of each unique TCRbeta CDR3 rearrangement, sequence reads were collapsed and filtered. For each sample, productive Simpson clonality was calculated by taking the square root of Simpson's diversity index across productive rearrangements. Drawn from immuneACCESS, this table holds only the in-frame rearrangements with V and J called that TCRdb kept. Clones are partly lost; checked studies trace under half to an unresolved V gene and leave the rest unexplained. The D gene and trimming were derived from the DNA, and the V and J assignments and clone size from that table. The sample table records 180,000 or so clones; approximately 83% of these occur just once. More than 3% of the sample goes to the ten largest clones.

The TCR was taken from a man between 60 and 70 years old with acute or convalescent COVID-19. The specimen was peripheral blood. Rearrangement joined TRBV2 to TRBJ1-1, with TRBD1 perhaps the D gene, on 5 matching bases. The DNA is TGTGCCAGCAGTGAATTCGGGGGTTTGACTGAAGCTTTCTTT. It specifies CASSEFGGLTEAFF.